A single sample is the source of the 10 T cell receptor beta chains below, sequenced in a study of cytomegalovirus exposure and HLA in healthy donors. PCR was performed using 60 Vbeta and 13 Jbeta primers. Clones were read by immunoSEQ multiplex PCR, and TCRdb kept only the in-frame ones, dropping some. There are approximately 150,000 clones in the sample; around 86% occur only once, and less than 3.5% lies in the top ten. The source material was PBMCs. The receptors shown here come from a woman aged 25 to 39 in good health and CMV-seronegative.

This chain links TRBV6-6 with TRBJ2-5; 8 bases are a match to TRBD2. Near its end, the DNA agrees better with TRBJ2-7, so the J call may be wrong. The germline V gene has CDR1 MNHNY and CDR2 SVGAGI (reference sequence). The CDR3 consists of 13 residues. This CDR3 reads CASTVRGGYEQYF. CDR3 nucleotide sequence: TGTGCCAGCACAGTACGGGGGGGGTACGAGCAGTACTTC.

The rearrangement uses TRBV5-4 and TRBJ2-5, with TRBD1 as a possible D gene (6 bases). Germline loops: CDR1 SGHNT, CDR2 YYREEE (reference sequence). This CDR3 is 15 amino acids long. Trimming took off 4 bases at V and 11 bases at J, with 24 bases between the two ends. CDR3 in DNA: TGTGCCAGCAGCGACGGACAGACACCCAAGGGGGAGCAGTACTTC. Protein: CASSDGQTPKGEQYF.

The chain combines TRBV18 with TRBJ2-3, with 8 positions matching TRBD2. There are 12 residues in the CDR3. Per germline, CDR1 KGHSH and CDR2 LQKENI. J lost 8 bases, V lost 2 bases, and 0 bases had no gene match. The CDR3 sequence: CASSPSGSTQYF. CDR3 in DNA: TGTGCCAGCTCACCAAGCGGGAGTACGCAGTATTTT.

The chain joins TRBV28 to TRBJ2-1, with 8 bases identical to TRBD2. Germline V lookup: CDR1 MDHEN, CDR2 SYDVKM. The CDR3 extends over 13 amino acids. Trimming removed 8 bases from V and 4 bases from J; junction bases left unmatched: 4. The CDR3 spells CASRGGPYNEQFF. The CDR3 DNA reads as TGTGCCAGCCGGGGGGGACCTTACAATGAGCAGTTCTTC.

The chain joins TRBV28 to TRBJ2-1; possibly TRBD2 for D (5 bases). CDR1 is MDHEN and CDR2 is SYDVKM in the germline V gene. V was trimmed by 9 bases and J by 0 bases, leaving 18 bases between them. This CDR3 region has 16 residues. CDR3 bases: TGTGCCAGTCCGCCTGGATGGGAGCGCTCCTACAATGAGCAGTTCTTC. Amino acids: CASPPGWERSYNEQFF.

V gene TRBV19 combines with J gene TRBJ1-1; the match to TRBD1 covers 9 bases. The germline gives CDR1 LNHDA, CDR2 SQIVND (reference sequence). V was clipped by 6 bases and J by 1 base; unmatched bases: 6. The CDR3 runs to 15 residues. The CDR3 is CASSHRGRENTEAFF. In nucleotides, the CDR3 is TGTGCCAGTAGCCACAGGGGGCGCGAGAACACTGAAGCTTTCTTT. Drawing the rest from reference TRBV19 and TRBJ1-1, the complete variable domain is DGGITQSPKYLFRKEGQNVTLSCEQNLNHDAMYWYRQDPGQGLRLIYYSQIVNDFQKGDIAEGYSVSREKKESFPLTVTSAQKNPTAFYLCASSHRGRENTEAFFGQGTRLTVV.

There are a few counts of this clone. The rearrangement uses TRBV2 and TRBJ1-1, with D perhaps matching TRBD1 (5 bases). Germline CDR1 is SNHLY and CDR2 is FYNNEI. The V end was cut by 3 bases, the J end by 3 bases, with 11 bases between. The CDR3 totals 14 residues. The CDR3 sequence is CASSERQGYTEAFF. The CDR3 bases are TGTGCCAGCAGTGAGAGGCAGGGCTACACTGAAGCTTTCTTT.

The rearrangement uses TRBV10-3 and TRBJ1-6; D perhaps matches TRBD1 (6 bases). Germline V gene lookup returns CDR1 ENHRY and CDR2 SYGVKD. The CDR3 spans 15 residues. V was pared by 5 bases and J by 8 bases, with 16 bases between. The CDR3 sequence: CAISKQGARDSPLHF. CDR3 sequence (DNA): TGTGCCATCAGTAAACAGGGAGCCAGGGATTCACCCCTCCACTTT.

The rearrangement uses TRBV6-6 and TRBJ2-5, with D possibly matching TRBD1 (6 bases). Germline-derived CDR1 and CDR2 are MNHNY and SVGAGI (reference sequence). Trimming removed 6 bases from V and 3 bases from J, with 17 bases in between. The CDR3 length is 15 residues. This CDR3 is CASRPATGTKETQYF. The CDR3 region has the DNA TGTGCCAGCAGACCAGCTACCGGGACAAAAGAGACCCAGTACTTC.

This clone was detected once. This rearrangement joins TRBV18 to TRBJ1-3; the D gene is possibly TRBD1 (6 bases). The CDR3 totals 16 residues. CDR1 and CDR2 from the germline V gene are KGHSH and LQKENI. Trimming cost V 3 bases and J 0 bases, with 12 bases left between them. CDR3 DNA sequence: TGTGCCAGCTCACCCACAGGGTCTTCCTCTGGAAACACCATATATTTT. Protein: CASSPTGSSSGNTIYF.